This T cell receptor (beta chain) is from a study of T cell responses to AZD1222 COVID-19 vaccine. Trimming at V came to 6 bases and at J to 3 bases, leaving 6 bases not matched to a gene. Germline V gene data show CDR1 as MNHEY and CDR2 as SVGAGI. The CDR3 is 14 amino acids. As to this clone: What it binds is not known.

The method was immunoSEQ multiplex PCR; TCRdb's version includes in-frame clones alone and lacks a portion of them. The sample shows approximately 130,000 clones, around 80% of them seen only once. Overall study results and limits: Baseline seropositives among AZD1222 recipients totaled only six or seven. Clonal diversity was possibly underestimated, and white British individuals and females predominated among donors. Only after the peak T cell response were repertoires sampled. Reportedly, nearly half the spike-specific TCRs target unmutated variant regions.

The clonotype originates from an adult who received the AZD1222 COVID-19 vaccine. The sequencing here drew on peripheral blood, taken 28 days after the second AZD1222 dose. This chain joins TRBV6-5 and TRBJ1-1; 8 positions match TRBD1. DNA of the CDR3: TGTGCCAGCAGCAGGACAGGGTTAGACACTGAAGCTTTCTTT. It translates to CASSRTGLDTEAFF.